This TCR beta chain was obtained from a study of cytomegalovirus exposure and HLA in healthy donors. Study-wide results and limits: In the approximately 130 validation repertoires, a later analysis found that first-cohort TCR clusters tended to co-occur.

TCRdb's table, derived via immunoSEQ multiplex PCR, lists solely in-frame clones and lacks some. Of roughly 250,000 clones listed, about 90% are singletons. On this clone itself: Its antigen is not identified.

The CDR3 totals 14 residues. V shed 1 base, J shed 4 bases, and the junction held 4 bases outside the gene matches. Germline loops: CDR1 SGHTA, CDR2 FQGNSA. Sequencing used PBMCs. The sequence derives from a young woman in good health and CMV-seronegative. The genes are TRBV7-2 and TRBJ2-7; 7 bases fit TRBD1. CDR3 loop: CASSLGTGEYEQYF. The DNA for the CDR3 is TGTGCCAGCAGCTTAGGTACAGGGGAATACGAGCAGTACTTC.